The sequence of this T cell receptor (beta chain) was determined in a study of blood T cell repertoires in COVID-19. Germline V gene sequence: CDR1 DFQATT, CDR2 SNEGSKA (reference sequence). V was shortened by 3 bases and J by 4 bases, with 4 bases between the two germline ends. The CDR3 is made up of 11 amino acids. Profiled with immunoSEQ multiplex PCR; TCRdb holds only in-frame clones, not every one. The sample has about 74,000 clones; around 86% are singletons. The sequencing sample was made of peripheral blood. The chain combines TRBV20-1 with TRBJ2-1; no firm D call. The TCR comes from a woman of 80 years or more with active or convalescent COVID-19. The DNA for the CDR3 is TGCAGTGCTAGCCCTTACAATGAGCAGTTCTTC. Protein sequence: CSASPYNEQFF.